The 21 T cell receptor beta chains in this list originate from one sample, sequenced in a study of blood T cell repertoires in COVID-19. Sequenced by immunoSEQ multiplex PCR; TCRdb stores in-frame clones only, minus some. The profile shows roughly 120,000 clones, 70% to 90% of them singletons. The sequencing input was peripheral blood. These receptors originate from a man aged 65 to 79 who had recovered from COVID-19.

As regards this clone: The sample holds other DNA sequences that translate to the same CDR3. The chain joins TRBV5-4 to TRBJ2-3; TRBD1 matches at 8 bases. Germline loops: CDR1 SGHNT, CDR2 YYREEE (reference sequence). There are 14 residues in the CDR3. J lost 4 bases, V lost 3 bases, and 4 bases had no gene match. CDR3 loop: CASSSGQGADTQYF. The CDR3 nucleotides are TGTGCCAGCAGCTCAGGACAGGGCGCAGATACGCAGTATTTT.

The rearrangement uses TRBV19 and TRBJ2-5; TRBD1 matches at 7 bases. CDR1 and CDR2 from the germline V gene are LNHDA and SQIVND (reference sequence). V shed 5 bases, J shed 9 bases, and the junction held 9 bases outside the gene matches. The CDR3 consists of 13 residues. CDR3 sequence (DNA): TGTGCCAGTAGTTCGTCCCAGGGGGTGCCCCAGTACTTC. Amino acid sequence: CASSSSQGVPQYF.

The chain links TRBV9 to TRBJ2-1; 14 bases match TRBD2. The CDR3 covers 15 residues. The J segment lost 13 bases and the V segment lost 4 bases, leaving 10 bases of the junction unmatched. Per germline, CDR1 SGDLS and CDR2 YYNGEE. CDR3 sequence reads: CASSSRLAGGREQFF. The CDR3 DNA reads TGTGCCAGCAGCTCTCGACTAGCGGGGGGGCGGGAACAGTTCTTC.

The V call is TRBV19, the J call TRBJ2-3; 7 bases are shared with TRBD2. The CDR3 runs 14 residues. The V gene end was trimmed by 6 bases and the J gene end by 2 bases; junction bases not matched to a gene: 5. Per the germline V gene, CDR1 is LNHDA and CDR2 is SQIVND (reference sequence). CDR3 coding DNA: TGTGCCAGTAGCGGGGGGTCAATCACAGATACGCAGTATTTT. This gives the protein CASSGGSITDTQYF.

V is TRBV25-1 and J is TRBJ2-2; unclear D gene. Germline assignment: CDR1 MGHDK and CDR2 SYGVNS. The V and J ends lost 2 bases and 5 bases respectively, with 9 bases between them. The CDR3 contains 14 residues. In DNA, the CDR3 is TGTGCCAGCAGTGAAGCCCTAGTTACCGGGGAGCTGTTTTTT. This sequence encodes CASSEALVTGELFF.

J is TRBJ1-2 and V is TRBV5-1; possible D gene TRBD1, 6 bases. The CDR3 spans 12 residues. V was shortened by 2 bases and J by 6 bases, with 8 bases between the two germline ends. The germline V gene has CDR1 SGHRS and CDR2 YFSETQ. The CDR3 spells CASSLQGDGYTF. The CDR3 DNA follows: TGCGCCAGCAGCTTACAGGGTGATGGCTACACCTTC.

The sample holds one count of this clone. The rearrangement joins TRBV30 to TRBJ1-4, with 9 bases that match TRBD1. The CDR3 length is 14 residues. Trimming at V came to 8 bases and at J to 5 bases, leaving 9 bases not matched to a gene. Germline V gives CDR1 GTSNPN, CDR2 SVGIG (reference sequence). The CDR3 sequence: CALGSGTGNEKLFF. CDR3 bases: TGTGCCCTTGGAAGCGGGACAGGGAATGAAAAACTGTTTTTT.

The table lists this clone with a few counts. J is TRBJ2-3 and V is TRBV3-1 (or the pseudogene TRBV3-2); weak D call: TRBD2 (6 bases). The CDR3 loop spans 13 amino acids. The germline CDR1 and CDR2 sequences are LGHDT and YNNKEL (reference sequence). Trimming left V 8 bases short and J 3 bases short, with 12 bases between. The CDR3 here is CASGGLWTDTQYF. CDR3 DNA: TGTGCCAGCGGGGGACTCTGGACAGATACGCAGTATTTT.

This clone was recorded once. The V and J genes are TRBV6-5 and TRBJ1-3; no definite D call. CDR1 is MNHEY, CDR2 SVGAGI, per germline. Trimming left V 2 bases short and J 9 bases short, with 14 bases between. The CDR3 contains 14 residues. CDR3 DNA: TGTGCCAGCAGTTACCGAAACTCGGGATCCACCATATATTTT. It encodes CASSYRNSGSTIYF.

This chain uses TRBV5-6 with TRBJ1-3, with D perhaps TRBD1 (6 bases). In germline, CDR1 is SGHDT, CDR2 YYEEEE. The V and J ends lost 4 bases and 9 bases respectively, with 17 bases between them. The CDR3 loop spans 14 amino acids. CDR3 in DNA: TGTGCCAGCAGCCCGAAAGACAGGCGGGTCACCATATATTTT. Translation gives CASSPKDRRVTIYF.

This sequence joins TRBV6-2 or TRBV6-3 and TRBJ1-1; possibly TRBD1 for D (6 bases). The length of the CDR3 is 13 residues. Germline-derived CDR1 and CDR2 are MNHEY and SVGEGT. The V end was cut by 2 bases, the J end by 10 bases, with 14 bases between. The CDR3 here is CASSYQTTGLAFF. Written as DNA, the CDR3 is TGTGCCAGCAGTTACCAAACGACAGGCTTAGCTTTCTTT.

V and J are TRBV30 and TRBJ1-1; no definite D call. Germline values: CDR1 GTSNPN, CDR2 SVGIG (reference sequence). This CDR3 comprises 12 residues. Deletions cut 0 bases from V and 7 bases from J, with 9 bases between. The CDR3 sequence is CAWSVGGSEAFF. CDR3 nucleotides: TGTGCCTGGAGTGTTGGCGGGAGTGAAGCTTTCTTT. The whole variable domain, filled in from reference TRBV30 and TRBJ1-1, reads SQTIHQWPATLVQPVGSPLSLECTVEGTSNPNLYWYRQAAGRGLQLLFYSVGIGQISSEVPQNLSASRPQDRQFILSSKKLLLSDSGFYLCAWSVGGSEAFFGQGTRLTVV.

This rearrangement joins TRBV11-2 to TRBJ1-1, with a tentative D call TRBD1 (5 bases). V lost 4 bases and J lost 6, with 9 bases in between. The length of the CDR3 is 12 residues. The V gene's germline CDR1 is SGHAT and CDR2 FQNNGV. Here the CDR3 DNA reads TGTGCCAGCAGCTCCCGGGGGGCTGAAGCTTTCTTT. Translating it yields CASSSRGAEAFF. The variable domain in full, completed from reference TRBV11-2 and TRBJ1-1, reads EAGVAQSPRYKIIEKRQSVAFWCNPISGHATLYWYQQILGQGPKLLIQFQNNGVVDDSQLPKDRFSAERLKGVDSTLKIQPAKLEDSAVYLCASSSRGAEAFFGQGTRLTVV.

The CDR3 nucleotides are TGTGCCAGCAGTGAACAGGGGAGGGTAGGGCCGTGGGATGAGCAGTTCTTC. Protein sequence: CASSEQGRVGPWDEQFF. This sequence joins TRBV6-1 and TRBJ2-1; a weak D match, TRBD2 (7 bases). Germline V gene lookup returns CDR1 MNHNS and CDR2 SASEGT. This CDR3 comprises 17 residues. The ends were cut back, 2 bases at V and 8 bases at J, with 22 bases in the middle.

In its sample, this clone was seen a few times. V is TRBV12-5 and J is TRBJ2-1; TRBD2 agrees at 15 bases. The CDR3 length is 18 residues. Germline V gives CDR1 LGHNT, CDR2 FRNRAP. Trimming cost V 7 bases and J 5 bases; bases outside gene matches: 12. The chain's CDR3 is CASAPTGLAGGHNNEQFF. The CDR3 bases are TGTGCTAGTGCCCCAACGGGACTAGCGGGGGGTCACAACAATGAGCAGTTCTTC.

J is TRBJ2-5 and V is TRBV3-1 (or the pseudogene TRBV3-2); TRBD1 matches 11 bases. V shed 4 bases and J 4 bases; nucleotides not matched to a gene: 2. The germline CDR1 and CDR2 sequences are LGHDT and YNNKEL (reference sequence). The length of the CDR3 is 14 residues. The CDR3 reads CASSRTGGLETQYF. The CDR3 DNA reads as TGTGCCAGCAGCCGGACAGGGGGCTTAGAGACCCAGTACTTC.

The genes are TRBV19 and TRBJ2-7; TRBD2 aligns across 7 bases. The CDR3 is 16 amino acids. CDR1 is LNHDA, CDR2 SQIVND, per germline (reference sequence). The V and J ends lost 3 bases and 1 base, in that order; junction bases with no gene match: 9. CDR3 sequence (DNA): TGTGCCAGTAGTATGCAGCGGGGAGGGAGGTCCTACGAGCAGTACTTC. It is translated as CASSMQRGGRSYEQYF.

V usage is TRBV19 and J usage is TRBJ1-5; D is ambiguous. The germline V and J ends were trimmed by 3 bases and 0 bases, with 9 bases remaining between them. Germline-derived CDR1 and CDR2 are LNHDA and SQIVND (reference sequence). The CDR3 covers 15 residues. CDR3 bases: TGTGCCAGTAGTATCTTAGAGATTAGCAATCAGCCCCAGCATTTT. Residues: CASSILEISNQPQHF.

This clone was counted once. The V call is TRBV27, the J call TRBJ2-7, with D perhaps TRBD1 (6 bases). Per germline, CDR1 MNHEY and CDR2 SMNVEV (reference sequence). This CDR3 region has 18 residues. V lost 4 bases, J lost 4 bases, and 26 bases lay in between. CDR3 residues: CASSSTSRGLRGGYEQYF. The CDR3 coding sequence is TGTGCCAGCAGTTCCACGTCCAGGGGTCTCCGAGGTGGGTACGAGCAGTACTTC.

This clone is judged medium-sized. J is TRBJ2-1 and V is TRBV4-2, with 10 nucleotides matching TRBD2. This CDR3 region has 14 residues. Germline-derived CDR1 and CDR2 are LGHNA and YNFKEQ. Germline trimming cut 4 bases from V and 8 bases from J; bases unmatched to any gene: 5. In DNA, the CDR3 is TGTGCCAGCAGCCTAGCGGGAGGACGGGATGAGCAGTTCTTC. Its protein is CASSLAGGRDEQFF.

The chain is built from TRBV19 and TRBJ1-2, with 7 bases that match TRBD1. The CDR3 sequence is 11 residues long. CDR1 is LNHDA, CDR2 SQIVND, per germline (reference sequence). Germline trimming cut 10 bases from V and 8 bases from J; bases unmatched to any gene: 7. DNA of the CDR3: TGTGCCACCCACAGGGGCGGCGGCTACACCTTC. Its protein product is CATHRGGGYTF.